This T cell receptor (beta chain) was obtained from a study of blood T cell repertoires in COVID-19. As for the study in general: Sites in the United States, Italy and Spain provided acute and convalescent COVID-19 samples. PBMCs, B-cell-depleted T cells, or T cells provided the cDNA or gDNA that made up the material.

As originally analysed: Amplification of reference gene primers was used by the study to estimate nucleated cell counts. Assay: immunoSEQ multiplex PCR; the TCRdb copy retains only in-frame clones and omits some. V, J and clone size are those of that table, while D and trimming were read from the DNA. Of almost 45,000 clones listed, more than 65% are singletons. Germline lookup yields CDR1 MGHRA and CDR2 YSYEKL. V lost 0 bases to trimming and J lost 8 bases; unmatched junction nucleotides: 13. The CDR3 contains 16 residues. Sequenced input: peripheral blood. The sequence came from a man older than 75 with acute or convalescent COVID-19. V and J are TRBV4-1 and TRBJ2-7; 7 bases agree with TRBD1. This CDR3 reads CASSQDPETGNTKQYF. The CDR3 bases are TGCGCCAGCAGCCAAGATCCGGAGACAGGGAACACGAAGCAGTACTTC.